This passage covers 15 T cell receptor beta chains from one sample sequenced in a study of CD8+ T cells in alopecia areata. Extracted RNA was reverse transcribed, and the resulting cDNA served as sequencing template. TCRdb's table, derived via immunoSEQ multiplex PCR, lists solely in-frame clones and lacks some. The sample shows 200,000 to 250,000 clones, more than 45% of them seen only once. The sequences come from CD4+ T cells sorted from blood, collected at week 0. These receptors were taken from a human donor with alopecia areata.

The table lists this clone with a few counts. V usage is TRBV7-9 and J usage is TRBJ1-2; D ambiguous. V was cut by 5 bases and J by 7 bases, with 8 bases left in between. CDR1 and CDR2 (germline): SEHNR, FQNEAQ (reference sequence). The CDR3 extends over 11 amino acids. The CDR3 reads CASSVWGGYTF. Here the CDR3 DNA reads TGTGCCAGCAGCGTCTGGGGTGGCTACACCTTC.

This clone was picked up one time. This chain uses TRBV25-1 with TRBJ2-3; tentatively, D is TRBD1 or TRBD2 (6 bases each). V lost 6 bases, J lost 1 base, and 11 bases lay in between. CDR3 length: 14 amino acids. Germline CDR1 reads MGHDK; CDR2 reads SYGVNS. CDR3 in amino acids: CASRRGVGTDTQYF. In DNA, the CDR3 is TGTGCCAGCAGGAGGGGGGTGGGCACAGATACGCAGTATTTT.

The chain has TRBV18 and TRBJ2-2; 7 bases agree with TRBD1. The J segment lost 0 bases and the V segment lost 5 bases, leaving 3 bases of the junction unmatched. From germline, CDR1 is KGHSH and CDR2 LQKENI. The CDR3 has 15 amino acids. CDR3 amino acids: CASSRDSTNTGELFF. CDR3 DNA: TGTGCCAGCTCAAGGGACAGTACGAACACCGGGGAGCTGTTTTTT.

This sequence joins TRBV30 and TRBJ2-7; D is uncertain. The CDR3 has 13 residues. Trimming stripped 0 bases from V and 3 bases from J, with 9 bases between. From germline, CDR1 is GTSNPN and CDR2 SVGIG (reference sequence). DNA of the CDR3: TGTGCCTGGAGTGTACACGGCTACTACGAGCAGTACTTC. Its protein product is CAWSVHGYYEQYF.

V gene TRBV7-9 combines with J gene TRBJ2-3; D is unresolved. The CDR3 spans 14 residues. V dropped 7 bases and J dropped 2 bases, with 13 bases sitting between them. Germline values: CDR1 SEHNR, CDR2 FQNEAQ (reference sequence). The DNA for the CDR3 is TGTGCCAGCAATTCGTACGGAAACACAGATACGCAGTATTTT. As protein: CASNSYGNTDTQYF.

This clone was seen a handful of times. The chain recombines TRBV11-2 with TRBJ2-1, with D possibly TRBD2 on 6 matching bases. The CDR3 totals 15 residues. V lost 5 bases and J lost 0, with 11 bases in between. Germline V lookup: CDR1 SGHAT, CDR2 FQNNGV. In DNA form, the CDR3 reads TGTGCCAGCAGCCTTGGGGGGAGCTCCTACAATGAGCAGTTCTTC. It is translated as CASSLGGSSYNEQFF.

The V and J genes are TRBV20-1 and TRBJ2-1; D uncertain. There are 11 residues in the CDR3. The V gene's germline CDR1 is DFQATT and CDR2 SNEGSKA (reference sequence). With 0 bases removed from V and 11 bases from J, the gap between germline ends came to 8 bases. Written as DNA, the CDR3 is TGCAGTGCTAGAGATGGACCTCAGCAGTTCTTC. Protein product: CSARDGPQQFF.

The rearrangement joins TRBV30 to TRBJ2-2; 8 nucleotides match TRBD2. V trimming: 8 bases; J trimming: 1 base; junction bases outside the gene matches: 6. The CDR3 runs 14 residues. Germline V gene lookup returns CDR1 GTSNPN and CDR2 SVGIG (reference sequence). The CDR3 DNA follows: TGTGCCGGACGAACTAGCGGGAACACCGGGGAGCTGTTTTTT. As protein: CAGRTSGNTGELFF. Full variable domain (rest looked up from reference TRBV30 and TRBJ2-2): SQTIHQWPATLVQPVGSPLSLECTVEGTSNPNLYWYRQAAGRGLQLLFYSVGIGQISSEVPQNLSASRPQDRQFILSSKKLLLSDSGFYLCAGRTSGNTGELFFGEGSRLTVL.

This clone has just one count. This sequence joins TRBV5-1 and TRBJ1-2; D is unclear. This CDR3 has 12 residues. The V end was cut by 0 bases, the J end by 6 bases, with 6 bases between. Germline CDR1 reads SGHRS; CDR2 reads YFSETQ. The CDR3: CASSLGQDGYTF. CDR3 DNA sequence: TGCGCCAGCAGCTTGGGGCAGGATGGCTACACCTTC. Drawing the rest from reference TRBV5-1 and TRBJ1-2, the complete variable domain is KAGVTQTPRYLIKTRGQQVTLSCSPISGHRSVSWYQQTPGQGLQFLFEYFSETQRNKGNFPGRFSGRQFSNSRSEMNVSTLELGDSALYLCASSLGQDGYTFGSGTRLTVV.

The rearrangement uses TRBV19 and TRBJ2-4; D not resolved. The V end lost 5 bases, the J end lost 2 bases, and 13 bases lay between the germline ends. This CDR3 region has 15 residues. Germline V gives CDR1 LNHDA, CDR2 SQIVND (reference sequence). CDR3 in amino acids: CASSDPGGSKNIQYF. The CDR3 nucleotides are TGTGCCAGTAGTGATCCGGGCGGTTCCAAAAACATTCAGTACTTC.

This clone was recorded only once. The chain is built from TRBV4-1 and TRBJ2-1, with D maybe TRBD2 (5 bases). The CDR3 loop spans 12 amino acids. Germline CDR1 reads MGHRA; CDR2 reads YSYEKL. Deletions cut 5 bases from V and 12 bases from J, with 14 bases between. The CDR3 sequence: CASSSRDSRQFF. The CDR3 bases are TGCGCCAGCAGCTCCCGGGATAGTCGGCAGTTCTTC.

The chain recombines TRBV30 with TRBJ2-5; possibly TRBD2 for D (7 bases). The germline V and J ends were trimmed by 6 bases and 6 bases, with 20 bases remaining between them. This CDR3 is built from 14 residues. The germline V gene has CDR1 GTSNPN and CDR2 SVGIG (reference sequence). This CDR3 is CACPSEGGGKTQYF. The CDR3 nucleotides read TGTGCCTGCCCTTCAGAGGGAGGGGGAAAGACCCAGTACTTC.

The CDR3 loop is CSVGGGGVTNEKLFF. The CDR3 nucleotides are TGCAGCGTTGGTGGAGGTGGAGTTACTAATGAAAAACTGTTTTTT. The gene calls are TRBV29-1 and TRBJ1-4; D call uncertain. Per germline, CDR1 SQVTM and CDR2 ANQGSEA. The CDR3 extends over 15 amino acids. The V and J ends lost 4 bases and 2 bases respectively, with 14 bases between them.

DNA of the CDR3: TGCAGCGTTAAAGCAGCCTACGAGCAGTACTTC. It encodes CSVKAAYEQYF. The chain employs TRBV29-1 and TRBJ2-7; no reliable D call. The CDR3 has 11 amino acids. V lost 5 bases and J 2 bases, leaving 7 bases between the germline ends. Germline V gene data show CDR1 as SQVTM and CDR2 as ANQGSEA.

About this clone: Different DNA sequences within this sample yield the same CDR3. CDR3 coding DNA: TGTGCCAGCTCACCACCGCGTGGCACCGGGGAGCTGTTTTTT. Protein: CASSPPRGTGELFF. The chain has TRBV18 and TRBJ2-2; D remains unclear. V was pared by 0 bases and J by 4 bases, with 6 bases between. This CDR3 is 14 amino acids long. The germline V gene encodes CDR1 KGHSH and CDR2 LQKENI.